The T cell receptor beta chain under discussion was sequenced for a study of T-cell reconstitution after alpha-beta-depleted transplantation in children. Germline lookup yields CDR1 DFQATT and CDR2 SNEGSKA (reference sequence). The CDR3 runs to 14 residues. With V trimmed by 2 bases and J by 5 bases, 5 bases remained unmatched. A library of TCRbeta sequences, prepared with unique molecular identifiers, was generated. TCRdb recomputed calls from the PCR reads with MiXCR, one row per CDR3 protein. The sample holds more than 85,000 distinct CDR3 sequences; about 6% are singletons and the top ten take about 6.1%. This clonotype appeared many times.

V gene TRBV20-1 combines with J gene TRBJ2-5; 10 bases line up with TRBD2. The TCR originated in a female patient aged 2 to 10 who had a stem cell transplant for Fanconi anemia, so the T cells may come from the graft donor. This specimen was PBMCs, mostly from graft donor cells, taken 60 days after TCRalphabeta/CD19-depleted stem cell transplant. The DNA for the CDR3 is TGCAGTGCTAGACCTAGCGGGAGTCGGGAGACCCAGTACTTC. The encoded protein is CSARPSGSRETQYF.